These T cell receptor beta chains were read from a single sample in a study of blood T cell repertoires in COVID-19. Profiled with immunoSEQ multiplex PCR; TCRdb holds only in-frame clones, not every one. The data hold roughly 150,000 clones, with approximately 90% observed a single time. Sequenced sample: peripheral blood. The receptors were gathered from a man between 50 and 59 years old who had recovered from COVID-19. Both conserved end residues are trimmed from each CDR3. Fields, in order: CDR3 protein, V gene, J gene, clone size, D gene. The D gene is left open where the match is weak. Clone size is given for some rows only: seen once, a few or many times, or a class if the clone is expanded.

CDR3aa: ASSLQGARGYT
v_gene: TRBV7-3
j_gene: TRBJ1-2
abundance: -
d_gene: TRBD1

CDR3aa: ASRDSNQPQH
v_gene: TRBV12-3/TRBV12-4
j_gene: TRBJ1-5
abundance: many
d_gene: -

CDR3aa: ASSEARTEH
v_gene: TRBV6-1
j_gene: TRBJ1-5
abundance: -
d_gene: -

CDR3aa: ASSQGDSLGVETQY
v_gene: TRBV3-1/TRBV3-2
j_gene: TRBJ2-5
abundance: -
d_gene: -

CDR3aa: AISETSRADTQY
v_gene: TRBV10-3
j_gene: TRBJ2-3
abundance: -
d_gene: -

CDR3aa: ASSVGQGANTGELF
v_gene: TRBV10-2
j_gene: TRBJ2-2
abundance: -
d_gene: TRBD1

CDR3aa: ASSPKTGAEQY
v_gene: TRBV18
j_gene: TRBJ2-7
abundance: -
d_gene: TRBD1

CDR3aa: ASSYVGGPGETQY
v_gene: TRBV6-2/TRBV6-3
j_gene: TRBJ2-5
abundance: once
d_gene: -

CDR3aa: ASSPRASGNEQF
v_gene: TRBV19
j_gene: TRBJ2-1
abundance: many
d_gene: TRBD2

CDR3aa: ASSPVRVGNQPQH
v_gene: TRBV10-2
j_gene: TRBJ1-5
abundance: -
d_gene: -